This T cell receptor beta chain is drawn from a study of T cells in Graves' hyperthyroidism and ophthalmopathy. Turning to the study itself: Peripheral blood was drawn at first diagnosis, prior to all treatment.

Notes on the study in general: Ophthalmopathy and stable hyperthyroidism were told apart by a 13 V-J model.

This CDR3 region has 12 residues. Looked up from germline, CDR1 is GTSNPN and CDR2 is SVGIG (reference sequence). V lost 2 bases to trimming and J lost 7 bases, with 8 bases between them. In its sample, this clonotype was seen many times. Antigen unknown. TCR beta CDR3 regions were amplified from RNA transcripts. The study used the HTBI primer set for a first-round RT-PCR of the TCR CDR3. TCRdb processed the multiplex PCR reads anew with MiXCR; each CDR3 protein has one entry. Among around 200,000 distinct CDR3 sequences listed, about 16% were seen once. The sequence was obtained from a middle-aged man with Graves' hyperthyroidism. V is TRBV30 and J is TRBJ2-2, with D unresolved. Sequenced: blood. CDR3 bases: TGTGCCTGGAGTTCTTCGAGCGGGGAGCTGTTTTTT. Translation: CAWSSSSGELFF.